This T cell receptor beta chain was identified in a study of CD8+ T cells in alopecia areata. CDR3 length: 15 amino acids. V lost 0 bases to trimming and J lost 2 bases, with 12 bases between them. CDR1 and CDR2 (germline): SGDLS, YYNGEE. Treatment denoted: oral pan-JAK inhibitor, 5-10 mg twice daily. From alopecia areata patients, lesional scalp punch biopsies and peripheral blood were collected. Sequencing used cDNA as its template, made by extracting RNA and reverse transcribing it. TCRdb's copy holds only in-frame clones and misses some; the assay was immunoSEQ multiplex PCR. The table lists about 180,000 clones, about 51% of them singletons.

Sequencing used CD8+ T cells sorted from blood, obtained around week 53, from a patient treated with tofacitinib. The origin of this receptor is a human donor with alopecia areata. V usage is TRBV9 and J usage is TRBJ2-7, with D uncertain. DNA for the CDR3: TGTGCCAGCAGCGTAGATCTAGGCGCGCCCTACGAGCAGTACTTC. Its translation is CASSVDLGAPYEQYF.